This entry lists 28 T cell receptor beta chains sequenced from one sample in a study of T cells after yellow fever vaccination. TCRdb re-derived calls from the 5' RACE reads in MiXCR, one entry per CDR3 protein. Of approximately 300,000 distinct CDR3 sequences in the sample, 6.5% to 8.5% were seen once. The sample consisted of PBMCs, taken about 41 days after the first yellow fever vaccination. The origin of the receptors is a man aged 18 to 29 who received the YFV17D yellow fever vaccine.

This clonotype was observed a handful of times. The rearrangement links TRBV5-4 to TRBJ2-3, with a weak D call TRBD2 (6 bases). V lost 0 bases to trimming and J lost 4 bases, with 9 bases between them. The CDR3 has 14 amino acids. Germline V lookup: CDR1 SGHNT, CDR2 YYREEE (reference sequence). CDR3 protein: CASSLAGDSDTQYF. The CDR3 nucleotides are TGTGCCAGCAGCTTGGCGGGGGATTCAGATACGCAGTATTTT.

This chain connects TRBV4-2 to TRBJ1-2, with 8 bases matching TRBD1. The CDR3 consists of 16 residues. V gave up 2 bases and J gave up 4 bases; unmatched junction bases: 9. CDR1 and CDR2 (germline): LGHNA, YNFKEQ. In nucleotides, the CDR3 is TGTGCCAGCAGCCAATTTCCGGGACAGGATCTCTATGGCTACACCTTC. This sequence encodes CASSQFPGQDLYGYTF.

The chain has TRBV7-9 and TRBJ1-1; TRBD1 aligns across 8 bases. The junction had 4 bases not matched to a gene; V was cut back by 2 bases and J by 5 bases. Per the germline V gene, CDR1 is SEHNR and CDR2 is FQNEAQ (reference sequence). This CDR3 is 14 amino acids long. CDR3 DNA: TGTGCCAGCAGCTTAATGACAGGGGAAACTGAAGCTTTCTTT. The encoded protein is CASSLMTGETEAFF. Based on the CDR3 plus reference TRBV7-9 and TRBJ1-1, the full variable domain is DTGVSQNPRHKITKRGQNVTFRCDPISEHNRLYWYRQTLGQGPEFLTYFQNEAQLEKSRLLSDRFSAERPKGSFSTLEIQRTEQGDSAMYLCASSLMTGETEAFFGQGTRLTVV.

In its sample, this clonotype was seen a few times. The CDR3 is CASSVSVANTGELFF. CDR3 DNA sequence: TGTGCCAGCAGCGTAAGTGTCGCGAACACCGGGGAGCTGTTTTTT. The chain recombines TRBV9 with TRBJ2-2; D not resolved. Germline loops: CDR1 SGDLS, CDR2 YYNGEE. There are 15 residues in the CDR3. Deletions cut 1 base from V and 0 bases from J, with 7 bases between. The full variable domain, completed using reference TRBV9 and TRBJ2-2, is DSGVTQTPKHLITATGQRVTLRCSPRSGDLSVYWYQQSLDQGLQFLIQYYNGEERAKGNILERFSAQQFPDLHSELNLSSLELGDSALYFCASSVSVANTGELFFGEGSRLTVL.

This clonotype was recorded at least ten times. The chain links TRBV4-1 to TRBJ1-6; D may be TRBD1 (6 bases). The CDR3 sequence is 18 residues long. CDR1 and CDR2 (germline): MGHRA, YSYEKL. V was shortened by 3 bases and J by 5 bases, with 20 bases between the two germline ends. CDR3 nucleotide sequence: TGCGCCAGCAGCCAGCTGGGCAGGGGTCCGGCCCATAATTCACCCCTCCACTTT. Translating gives CASSQLGRGPAHNSPLHF.

This clonotype came up many times. The rearrangement joins TRBV4-3 to TRBJ2-3; 10 bases line up with TRBD2. The V gene's germline CDR1 is LGHNA and CDR2 YSLEER. The V and J ends lost 2 bases and 8 bases, in that order; junction bases with no gene match: 7. The CDR3 is made up of 15 amino acids. CDR3 residues: CASSQPSGGRVTQYF. The DNA of the CDR3 is TGCGCCAGCAGCCAACCTAGCGGGGGTCGGGTTACGCAGTATTTT.

This chain uses TRBV7-2 with TRBJ2-2; D uncertain. Germline-derived CDR1 and CDR2 are SGHTA and FQGNSA. The V end lost 5 bases, the J end lost 4 bases, and 14 bases lay between the germline ends. The CDR3 length is 15 residues. The CDR3 sequence is CASSRLGISTGELFF. Written as DNA, the CDR3 is TGTGCCAGCAGCCGACTGGGCATTAGCACCGGGGAGCTGTTTTTT.

The chain links TRBV5-4 to TRBJ2-3; 9 nucleotides align to TRBD1. With V trimmed by 4 bases and J by 3 bases, 6 bases remained unmatched. Germline CDR1 SGHNT, CDR2 YYREEE (reference sequence). The CDR3 length is 15 residues. The DNA for the CDR3 is TGTGCCAGCAGCACTACGACAGGGGGGACAGATACGCAGTATTTT. Translation gives CASSTTTGGTDTQYF.

The CDR3 DNA follows: TGTGCCAGCAGCCTCGGCGGGGGGGCCAGAGATACGCAGTATTTT. Translating it yields CASSLGGGARDTQYF. V usage is TRBV4-2 and J usage is TRBJ2-3, with 9 bases matching TRBD2. The V segment lost 4 bases and the J segment 5 bases; nucleotides outside the gene matches: 7. The CDR3 extends over 15 amino acids. The germline V gene encodes CDR1 LGHNA and CDR2 YNFKEQ.

V is TRBV7-9 and J is TRBJ1-4; D gene uncertain. This CDR3 is 12 amino acids long. V gave up 3 bases and J gave up 12 bases, with 11 bases separating them. The V gene's germline CDR1 is SEHNR and CDR2 FQNEAQ (reference sequence). This CDR3 is CASSLLAGQLFF. DNA of the CDR3: TGTGCCAGCAGCTTGCTCGCAGGCCAACTGTTTTTT.

This clonotype was recorded at least ten times. This chain joins TRBV5-4 and TRBJ2-3; 7 positions agree with TRBD2. The CDR3 totals 12 residues. J was trimmed by 5 bases and V by 3 bases; bases with no gene match: 0. Germline V CDR1 and CDR2: SGHNT, YYREEE (reference sequence). Written as DNA, the CDR3 is TGTGCCAGCAGCTGGGGGGGAGATACGCAGTATTTT. Protein sequence: CASSWGGDTQYF.

This clonotype was recorded many times. The V and J genes are TRBV6-6 and TRBJ1-6, with D uncertain. With 9 bases removed from V and 10 bases from J, the gap between germline ends came to 16 bases. Germline lookup yields CDR1 MNHNY and CDR2 SVGAGI (reference sequence). The CDR3 is 13 amino acids. CDR3 loop: CASKSGRWSPLHF. For the CDR3, the DNA is TGTGCCAGTAAATCGGGAAGGTGGTCACCCCTCCACTTT.

This clonotype showed up just a few times. V and J are TRBV20-1 and TRBJ2-2, with TRBD1 as a possible D gene (6 bases). Germline V gene lookup returns CDR1 DFQATT and CDR2 SNEGSKA (reference sequence). The CDR3 sequence is 15 residues long. V was cut by 3 bases and J by 2 bases, with 13 bases left in between. CDR3 sequence (DNA): TGCAGTGCTAGGGGACAAAACCTAAACACCGGGGAGCTGTTTTTT. This gives the protein CSARGQNLNTGELFF.

In its sample, this clonotype was seen a few times. V and J are TRBV5-8 and TRBJ2-2; D perhaps matches TRBD2 (7 bases). Per germline, CDR1 SGHTS and CDR2 YDEGEE. The V end was cut by 3 bases, the J end by 9 bases, with 24 bases between. This CDR3 comprises 17 residues. The chain's CDR3 is CASSSPWRGGDRRELFF. The CDR3 DNA reads TGTGCCAGCAGCTCCCCCTGGAGGGGGGGCGATCGCCGGGAGCTGTTTTTT. The entire variable domain, with the rest obtained from reference TRBV5-8 and TRBJ2-2, is as follows: EAGVTQSPTHLIKTRGQQATLRCSPISGHTSVYWYQQALGLGLQFLLWYDEGEERNRGNFPPRFSGRQFPNYSSELNVNALELEDSALYLCASSSPWRGGDRRELFFGEGSRLTVL.

CDR3 loop: CASNRVGGNQPQHF. CDR3 bases: TGTGCCAGCAACCGGGTCGGGGGCAATCAGCCCCAGCATTTT. The chain links TRBV9 to TRBJ1-5, with unresolved D. The germline V gene encodes CDR1 SGDLS and CDR2 YYNGEE. The CDR3 length is 14 residues. Trimming stripped 6 bases from V and 2 bases from J, with 12 bases between.

This clonotype was counted only a few times. This rearrangement joins TRBV5-1 to TRBJ2-3, with 9 bases lining up with TRBD1. CDR3 length: 13 amino acids. CDR1 and CDR2 from the germline V gene are SGHRS and YFSETQ. Trimming at V came to 9 bases and at J to 1 base, leaving 3 bases not matched to a gene. This CDR3 is CATRDRGTDTQYF. The CDR3 DNA sequence: TGCGCCACCCGGGACAGGGGCACAGATACGCAGTATTTT.

This clonotype turned up a few times. The chain links TRBV6-4 to TRBJ2-1, with D perhaps matching TRBD1 or TRBD2 (6 bases each). V dropped 3 bases and J dropped 2 bases, with 11 bases sitting between them. Germline V gene data show CDR1 as MRHNA and CDR2 as SNTAGT. The CDR3 sequence is 15 residues long. CDR3 bases: TGTGCCAGCAGTGAAGAGGGGGGCCCCTACAATGAGCAGTTCTTC. It translates to CASSEEGGPYNEQFF.

This clonotype has more than one count but fewer than ten. The chain has TRBV5-1 and TRBJ2-5, with a tentative D call TRBD1 (6 bases). CDR1 and CDR2 from the germline V gene are SGHRS and YFSETQ. The CDR3 is 15 amino acids. Trimming left V 1 base short and J 5 bases short, with 15 bases between. The DNA of the CDR3 is TGCGCCAGCAGCTTGCAGGGGCACCTCCGGGAGACCCAGTACTTC. Amino acid sequence: CASSLQGHLRETQYF.

The chain is built from TRBV10-3 and TRBJ2-1; 11 bases are shared with TRBD2. CDR1 and CDR2 (germline): ENHRY, SYGVKD. The CDR3 has 16 amino acids. V trimming: 3 bases; J trimming: 7 bases; junction bases outside the gene matches: 8. CDR3 DNA: TGTGCCATCAGTGATTTTAGCGGGGGGGCCCGAAATGAGCAGTTCTTC. This gives the protein CAISDFSGGARNEQFF.

This clonotype was found a few times. The chain links TRBV6-1 to TRBJ2-3, with a tentative D call TRBD2 (6 bases). The CDR3 covers 13 residues. Germline CDR1 reads MNHNS; CDR2 reads SASEGT. Trimming took 6 bases from V and 6 from J, leaving 13 bases between them. DNA of the CDR3: TGTGCCAGCAGGGCAGACGGAGGGGATACGCAGTATTTT. Residues: CASRADGGDTQYF.

This clonotype was counted many times. This chain uses TRBV7-2 with TRBJ1-5, with TRBD1 matching 7 bases. Germline V gene lookup returns CDR1 SGHTA and CDR2 FQGNSA. After removal of 2 bases from V and 5 bases from J, the junction contained 0 bases not matched to a gene. This CDR3 is built from 13 residues. The CDR3 loop is CASSLQGDQPQHF. The CDR3 region has the DNA TGTGCCAGCAGCTTACAGGGGGATCAGCCCCAGCATTTT.

The table lists this clonotype with a few counts. The chain combines TRBV5-4 with TRBJ2-1; 9 nucleotides agree with TRBD2. The CDR3 extends over 17 amino acids. The germline V gene has CDR1 SGHNT and CDR2 YYREEE (reference sequence). J gave up 8 bases and V 0 bases, and 12 bases lay outside the gene matches. The CDR3, as DNA: TGTGCCAGCAGCTTGGGGTTGGGCGGGGGGGCCAAGGATGAGCAGTTCTTC. It is translated as CASSLGLGGGAKDEQFF. Complete variable domain (other parts from reference TRBV5-4 and TRBJ2-1): ETGVTQSPTHLIKTRGQQVTLRCSSQSGHNTVSWYQQALGQGPQFIFQYYREEENGRGNFPPRFSGLQFPNYSSELNVNALELDDSALYLCASSLGLGGGAKDEQFFGPGTRLTVL.

This clonotype has a handful of counts. The chain joins TRBV4-3 to TRBJ2-2, with D perhaps matching TRBD2 (6 bases). This CDR3 has 13 residues. V lost 0 bases, J lost 7 bases, and 6 bases lay in between. Germline-derived CDR1 and CDR2 are LGHNA and YSLEER. The CDR3 loop reads CASSQEGGGELFF. The CDR3 DNA is TGCGCCAGCAGCCAAGAGGGGGGCGGGGAGCTGTTTTTT.

J is TRBJ2-7 and V is TRBV7-2; D may be TRBD1 or TRBD2 (5 bases each). CDR3 size: 15 residues. Germline CDR1 and CDR2: SGHTA and FQGNSA. Trimming cost V 5 bases and J 3 bases, with 17 bases left between them. The CDR3 region has the DNA TGTGCCAGCAGCCCGGGGCCGGGCTTAGGCTACGAGCAGTACTTC. Translating it yields CASSPGPGLGYEQYF. The entire variable domain, with the rest obtained from reference TRBV7-2 and TRBJ2-7, is as follows: GAGVSQSPSNKVTEKGKDVELRCDPISGHTALYWYRQSLGQGLEFLIYFQGNSAPDKSGLPSDRFSAERTGGSVSTLTIQRTQQEDSAVYLCASSPGPGLGYEQYFGPGTRLTVT.

This clonotype was picked up many times. The junction does not match germline at one end; this may be a read error. The V gene is TRBV12-3 or TRBV12-4, the J gene TRBJ2-5, with D possibly called TRBD1 or TRBD2 (5 bases each). The CDR3 has 14 amino acids. Written as DNA, the CDR3 is TGTGCCAGCAGCTTAGCTGGGACCCAAGAGACCCAGTACTTC. Translating gives CASSLAGTQETQYF.

This clonotype was observed a few times. J is TRBJ2-3 and V is TRBV12-3 or TRBV12-4; the match to TRBD2 covers 7 bases. V gave up 5 bases and J gave up 0 bases; unmatched junction bases: 8. The CDR3 extends over 16 amino acids. CDR3 nucleotides: TGTGCCAGCAGTCCGCCGGGACTACTTAGCACAGATACGCAGTATTTT. Translating gives CASSPPGLLSTDTQYF.

This clonotype has just a few counts. The rearrangement joins TRBV4-1 to TRBJ2-2, with D hard to call. This CDR3 contains 19 residues. V was clipped by 0 bases and J by 1 base, with 18 bases between them. The germline V gene has CDR1 MGHRA and CDR2 YSYEKL. For the CDR3, the DNA is TGCGCCAGCAGCCAAGACACCTGGGGTAGCTATATGAACACCGGGGAGCTGTTTTTT. Translated: CASSQDTWGSYMNTGELFF.

The gene calls are TRBV20-1 and TRBJ1-2; 11 nucleotides align to TRBD1. CDR1 DFQATT and CDR2 SNEGSKA come from the germline V gene (reference sequence). The CDR3 covers 14 residues. With V trimmed by 1 base and J by 5 bases, 3 bases remained unmatched. The CDR3 loop is CSARVRDRGYGYTF. For the CDR3, the DNA is TGCAGTGCTAGAGTCCGGGACAGGGGGTATGGCTACACCTTC.